This entry lists 2 T cell receptor beta chains sequenced from one sample in a study of Ad26.COV2.S vaccination and SARS-CoV-2 variants. Sequencing was performed with immunoSEQ multiplex PCR; in TCRdb, only in-frame clones are kept and a portion is missing. The sample includes 450,000 to 550,000 clones, 85% to 90% seen only once; the top ten take around 2.5%. The sample's treatment: 19 received Ad26.COV2.S at low or high dose, single or two shots; a few received placebo; per-sample allocation not given. After the first vaccine or placebo injection, samples were drawn on day 63. The starting material was peripheral blood, obtained in a trial of Ad26.COV2.S vaccine versus placebo. The receptors derive from a person aged 18-65 years who received the Ad26.COV2.S COVID-19 vaccine or a placebo.

The V gene is TRBV7-5, the J gene TRBJ1-6. TRBV7-5 is described as a pseudogene. There are 20 residues in the CDR3. CDR3 DNA: TGTGCCAGAAGCTCCAAAGGGTGGGATTTACCTAGCTCCTATAATTCACCCCTCCACTTT. Its translation: CARSSKGWDLPSSYNSPLHF.

A single count supports this clone. J is TRBJ1-2 and V is TRBV5-8, with TRBD1 as a possible D gene (6 bases). Trimming pared 5 bases from V and 5 bases from J, leaving 22 bases between. The CDR3 is 16 residues long. Germline V gene sequence: CDR1 SGHTS, CDR2 YDEGEE. The CDR3 bases are TGTGCCAGCAGTTGGCTACAGGGAACCGGCTCATATGGCTACACCTTC. It encodes CASSWLQGTGSYGYTF.